These T cell receptor beta chains were read from a single sample in a study of T cell repertoires in cytomegalovirus infection. A single record per CDR3 protein comes from TCRdb applying MiXCR to the reads. The sample lists about 160,000 distinct CDR3 sequences; under 20% were seen once. Sequences were obtained from CD8+ T cells from PBMCs. These receptors were collected from a human donor in good health (CMV status not recorded). Some clones in this sample may be carry-over from other donors' samples. Both conserved end residues are part of each CDR3. Each record gives: J gene, V gene, CDR3 protein.

J: TRBJ2-7; V: TRBV7-2; CDR3: CASSVSYEQYF
J: TRBJ2-5; V: TRBV7-2; CDR3: CASSLNRLSETQYF
J: TRBJ2-4; V: TRBV7-2; CDR3: CASSLAGDSWDIQYF
J: TRBJ1-5; V: TRBV6-2/TRBV6-3; CDR3: CASSYGQGGQPQHF
J: TRBJ2-7; V: TRBV7-9; CDR3: CASRGGALYEQYF
J: TRBJ1-1; V: TRBV12-3/TRBV12-4; CDR3: CASSLNHRGNTEAFF
J: TRBJ1-5; V: TRBV5-1; CDR3: CASSPTGRNQPQHF
J: TRBJ2-7; V: TRBV6-2/TRBV6-3; CDR3: CASSTDRLAGGPYEQYF
J: TRBJ1-2; V: TRBV7-2; CDR3: CASSGGTEKPYGYTF
J: TRBJ1-4; V: TRBV4-3; CDR3: CASSQSQGVGEKLFF
J: TRBJ2-5; V: TRBV7-8; CDR3: CASSLEAGGIYAETQYF
J: TRBJ1-1; V: TRBV29-1; CDR3: CSVEEGNTEAFF
J: TRBJ2-3; V: TRBV11-1; CDR3: CASSLPERTSTDTQYF
J: TRBJ2-1; V: TRBV7-2; CDR3: CASSQYYGTSGLDEQFF
J: TRBJ2-3; V: TRBV6-2/TRBV6-3; CDR3: CASSYSGPDTQYF
J: TRBJ1-1; V: TRBV27; CDR3: CASSAGAGNTEAFF
J: TRBJ2-3; V: TRBV29-1; CDR3: CSVEDLSTIGGTDTQYF
J: TRBJ1-6; V: TRBV7-9; CDR3: CASSLGENSDSPLHF
J: TRBJ2-5; V: TRBV2; CDR3: CASSVRGREGETQYF
J: TRBJ2-7; V: TRBV20-1; CDR3: CSAREDKSYEQYF
J: TRBJ1-1; V: TRBV11-2; CDR3: CASSPRRGQPNTEAFF
J: TRBJ1-4; V: TRBV4-1; CDR3: CASSHRDYNEKLFF
J: TRBJ2-5; V: TRBV5-4; CDR3: CASSQPTISGHQETQYF
J: TRBJ1-2; V: TRBV7-2; CDR3: CASSLVTPVLDRDLDYGYTF
J: TRBJ1-4; V: TRBV7-2; CDR3: CASSGQTGSNEKLFF
J: TRBJ2-1; V: TRBV7-9; CDR3: CASSYPRSGNTNNEQFF
J: TRBJ2-7; V: TRBV11-2; CDR3: CASSRGLTYEQYF
J: TRBJ1-1; V: TRBV7-6; CDR3: CASSPGAFF
J: TRBJ2-4; V: TRBV6-2/TRBV6-3; CDR3: CASSNLFPTDQLAKNIQYF
J: TRBJ1-2; V: TRBV19; CDR3: CASGLQGNPYGYTF
J: TRBJ2-5; V: TRBV7-2; CDR3: CASSPYMQETQYF
J: TRBJ2-7; V: TRBV7-9; CDR3: CASSYSGTASSYEQYF
J: TRBJ1-1; V: TRBV7-6; CDR3: CASSSSKKTEAFF
J: TRBJ1-5; V: TRBV28; CDR3: CASSLGGNNQPQHF
J: TRBJ2-7; V: TRBV7-9; CDR3: CVGGQDSYEQYF
J: TRBJ1-1; V: TRBV7-9; CDR3: CASSLSLSDRLNTEAFF
J: TRBJ2-1; V: TRBV28; CDR3: CASRETGFEQFF
J: TRBJ2-2; V: TRBV7-8; CDR3: CASSARTRHTGELFF
J: TRBJ2-4; V: TRBV9; CDR3: CASSTGTDTKNIQYF
J: TRBJ2-1; V: TRBV6-5; CDR3: CASSYKTGLGSPAAYNEQFF
J: TRBJ1-1; V: TRBV4-3; CDR3: CASSPWVNTEAFF
J: TRBJ1-6; V: TRBV7-2; CDR3: CASSLAGVGSPLHF
J: TRBJ2-1; V: TRBV28; CDR3: CASSLDRFNEQFF
J: TRBJ1-2; V: TRBV7-6; CDR3: CASSDGGSDGYTF
J: TRBJ2-7; V: TRBV7-2; CDR3: CASSFGGAGYEQYF
J: TRBJ1-4; V: TRBV18; CDR3: CASSPDGATNEKLFF
J: TRBJ2-7; V: TRBV6-5; CDR3: CASSFHLRQGIFYEQYF
J: TRBJ1-1; V: TRBV12-3/TRBV12-4; CDR3: CASSLVSVTEAFF
J: TRBJ2-1; V: TRBV29-1; CDR3: CSVEDRGSRDNEQFF
J: TRBJ2-7; V: TRBV7-2; CDR3: CASSLTSGIRNEQYF
J: TRBJ1-1; V: TRBV7-8; CDR3: CASSEDTGHFLNTEAFF
J: TRBJ2-2; V: TRBV29-1; CDR3: CSVEMGGRRELFF
J: TRBJ2-5; V: TRBV6-2/TRBV6-3; CDR3: CASSPGQGWTQYF